This T cell receptor (beta chain) appears in the sequencing data of a study of cytomegalovirus exposure and HLA in healthy donors. Whole-study results and caveats: A later analysis found that most CMV-associated TCR beta chains appeared HLA-restricted. Further analysis, carried out later, found HLA-associated TCR beta chains more clonally expanded than equally common other chains.

It was with 60 Vbeta and 13 Jbeta primers that the PCR ran. The method was immunoSEQ multiplex PCR; TCRdb's version includes in-frame clones alone and lacks a portion of them. The sample holds approximately 150,000 clones, about 77% seen once. There are 20 residues in the CDR3. CDR1 SGDLS and CDR2 YYNGEE come from the germline V gene. V lost 4 bases, J lost 2 bases, and 12 bases stayed unmatched. Of note for this clone: The antigen is undetermined.

The material sequenced was PBMCs. This sequence was found in a woman between 40 and 50 years old in good health and CMV-seropositive. The chain joins TRBV9 to TRBJ2-2, with 15 bases lining up with TRBD2. The CDR3 nucleotides are TGTGCCAGCAGCCCCCGGACTAGCGGGGGGGCCGGGTCCAACACCGGGGAGCTGTTTTTT. Translating it yields CASSPRTSGGAGSNTGELFF.